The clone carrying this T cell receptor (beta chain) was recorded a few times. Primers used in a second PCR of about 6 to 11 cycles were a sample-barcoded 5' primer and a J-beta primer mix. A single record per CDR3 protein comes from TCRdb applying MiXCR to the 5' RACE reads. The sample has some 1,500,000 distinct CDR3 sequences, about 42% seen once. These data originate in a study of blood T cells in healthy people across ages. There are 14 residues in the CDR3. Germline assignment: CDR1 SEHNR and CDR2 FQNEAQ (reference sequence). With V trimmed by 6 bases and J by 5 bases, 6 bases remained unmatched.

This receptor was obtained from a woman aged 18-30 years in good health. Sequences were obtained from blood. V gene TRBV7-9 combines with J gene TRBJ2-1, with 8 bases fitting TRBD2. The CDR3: CASRNGLAHNEQFF. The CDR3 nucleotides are TGTGCCAGCAGAAATGGACTAGCTCACAATGAGCAGTTCTTC.